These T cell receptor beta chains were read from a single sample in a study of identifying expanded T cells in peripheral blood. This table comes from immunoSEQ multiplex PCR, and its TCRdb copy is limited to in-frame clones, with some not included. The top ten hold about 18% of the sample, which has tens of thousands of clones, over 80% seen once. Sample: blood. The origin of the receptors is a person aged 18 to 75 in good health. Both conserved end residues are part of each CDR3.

CDR3: CASSVGQGADTGELFF; V: TRBV9; J: TRBJ2-2
CDR3: CASSENLAGRYNEQFF; V: TRBV25-1; J: TRBJ2-1
CDR3: CASSEGLAGVYEQYF; V: TRBV6-1; J: TRBJ2-7
CDR3: CAWSRLGGETQYF; V: TRBV30; J: TRBJ2-5
CDR3: CASSQPLVGDTQYF; V: TRBV4-3; J: TRBJ2-3
CDR3: CASGLGGGDYSNQPQHF; V: TRBV12-5; J: TRBJ1-5
CDR3: CASSAIYPGQGVHEQYF; V: TRBV7-7; J: TRBJ2-7
CDR3: CASSQDRGSYGYTF; V: TRBV4-1; J: TRBJ1-2
CDR3: CASSSLDSTDTQYF; V: TRBV27; J: TRBJ2-3
CDR3: CASSLWGGTSVLRSNEQFF; V: TRBV27; J: TRBJ2-1
CDR3: CASSFNDRGVNQPQHF; V: TRBV28; J: TRBJ1-5
CDR3: CASSITWGLAGSYEQYF; V: TRBV19; J: TRBJ2-7
CDR3: CASSSGTGAGSYEQYF; V: TRBV5-6; J: TRBJ2-7
CDR3: CASSENLGYEQYF; V: TRBV6-1; J: TRBJ2-7
CDR3: CASSLGQLTQETQYF; V: TRBV7-3; J: TRBJ2-5